The 14 T cell receptor beta chains below were found in one sample sequenced in a study of T cells in Graves' hyperthyroidism and ophthalmopathy. The investigators amplified TCR beta CDR3 regions from RNA transcripts. The HTBI primer set served for first-round RT-PCR of the TCR CDR3. Each CDR3 protein is one row after TCRdb ran MiXCR on the multiplex PCR reads. Of fewer than 650,000 distinct CDR3 sequences listed, around 15% are singletons. Sequencing was performed on blood. The receptors originated from a woman aged 40-49 years with Graves' hyperthyroidism.

This clonotype was detected many times. The chain carries TRBV11-2 and TRBJ2-7; 12 bases map to TRBD1. The junction had 4 bases not matched to a gene; V was cut back by 1 base and J by 6 bases. The CDR3 length is 15 residues. The germline V gene has CDR1 SGHAT and CDR2 FQNNGV. This CDR3 reads CASSLGGTGGLEQYF. The CDR3, as DNA: TGTGCCAGCAGCTTAGGTGGGACAGGGGGCCTCGAGCAGTACTTC.

This chain connects TRBV3-1 to TRBJ2-3; 10 bases map to TRBD1. The germline V gene has CDR1 LGHDT and CDR2 YNNKEL (reference sequence). V lost 3 bases and J lost 1; bases outside the gene matches: 4. The CDR3 is 16 amino acids. The CDR3: CASSQSGTGGTDTQYF. In DNA, the CDR3 is TGTGCCAGCAGCCAGTCCGGGACAGGGGGCACAGATACGCAGTATTTT.

This clonotype was detected ten times or more. The chain carries TRBV2 and TRBJ2-3, with TRBD2 identical over 12 bases. Trimming removed 6 bases from V and 3 bases from J; junction bases left unmatched: 4. CDR1 and CDR2 (germline): SNHLY, FYNNEI. The CDR3 covers 15 residues. The CDR3 DNA is TGTGCCAGCAGGTTACTAGCGGGAGGTACAGATACGCAGTATTTT. Translation gives CASRLLAGGTDTQYF. The full variable domain, with the rest looked up from reference TRBV2 and TRBJ2-3, is EPEVTQTPSHQVTQMGQEVILRCVPISNHLYFYWYRQILGQKVEFLVSFYNNEISEKSEIFDDQFSVERPDGSNFTLKIRSTKLEDSAMYFCASRLLAGGTDTQYFGPGTRLTVL.

The table lists this clonotype with a few counts. The V call is TRBV25-1, the J call TRBJ1-2; D unresolved. The CDR3 is 12 residues long. The V end lost 5 bases, the J end lost 7 bases, and 11 bases lay between the germline ends. CDR1 and CDR2 from the germline V gene are MGHDK and SYGVNS. This chain's CDR3 is CASSSSASGYTF. CDR3 nucleotide sequence: TGTGCCAGCAGTAGCTCGGCGTCTGGCTACACCTTC.

This clonotype was seen a handful of times. The V gene is TRBV27, the J gene TRBJ2-6, with D perhaps given as TRBD1 or TRBD2 (5 bases each). Germline assignment: CDR1 MNHEY and CDR2 SMNVEV (reference sequence). The CDR3 totals 17 residues. The V end was cut by 2 bases, the J end by 0 bases, with 11 bases between. The CDR3 region has the DNA TGTGCCAGCAGTTTAAGGGACCCTCGCTCTGGGGCCAACGTCCTGACTTTC. This gives the protein CASSLRDPRSGANVLTF.

This clonotype has ten or more counts. The rearrangement uses TRBV5-1 and TRBJ2-3; 8 bases align to TRBD2. This CDR3 spans 18 amino acids. Looked up from germline, CDR1 is SGHRS and CDR2 is YFSETQ. V shed 2 bases, J shed 6 bases, and the junction held 17 bases outside the gene matches. DNA of the CDR3: TGCGCCAGCAGCTTATTACTAGCGGTCCCCCGACGGGCCGATACGCAGTATTTT. Translating it yields CASSLLLAVPRRADTQYF.

This chain links TRBV6-1 with TRBJ1-4; D remains unclear. The germline V gene has CDR1 MNHNS and CDR2 SASEGT. The length of the CDR3 is 16 residues. Trimming took off 4 bases at V and 0 bases at J, with 12 bases between the two ends. The CDR3 bases are TGTGCCAGCAGTGCCCTCGGACCTGCAACTAATGAAAAACTGTTTTTT. Encoded protein: CASSALGPATNEKLFF.

The V call is TRBV4-1, the J call TRBJ2-5; unclear D gene. This CDR3 region has 15 residues. The V end was cut by 1 base, the J end by 3 bases, with 12 bases between. From germline, CDR1 is MGHRA and CDR2 YSYEKL. The CDR3 loop reads CASSQGPPKKETQYF. The CDR3 coding sequence is TGCGCCAGCAGCCAAGGACCTCCCAAGAAAGAGACCCAGTACTTC.

In its sample, this clonotype was seen a few times. The chain joins TRBV19 to TRBJ2-1; TRBD2 matches 7 bases. Germline CDR1 and CDR2: LNHDA and SQIVND (reference sequence). This CDR3 spans 13 amino acids. The junction had 8 bases not matched to a gene; V was cut back by 11 bases and J by 4 bases. This CDR3 is CASSGGNYNEQFF. The CDR3 coding sequence is TGTGCCTCCTCGGGGGGAAATTACAATGAGCAGTTCTTC.

The chain joins TRBV28 to TRBJ2-7, with 8 bases fitting TRBD2. Germline V gene data show CDR1 as MDHEN and CDR2 as SYDVKM. J lost 1 base, V lost 6 bases, and 8 bases had no gene match. The CDR3 covers 15 residues. The CDR3 region is CASSAGGEGSYEQYF. CDR3 DNA sequence: TGTGCCAGCAGCGCCGGGGGGGAGGGTTCCTACGAGCAGTACTTC.

In its sample, this clonotype was seen many times. The chain uses TRBV28 and TRBJ1-4; 7 bases are a match to TRBD1. With V trimmed by 6 bases and J by 5 bases, 6 bases remained unmatched. The germline V gene has CDR1 MDHEN and CDR2 SYDVKM. This CDR3 is built from 14 residues. The CDR3 protein is CASRDRVLNEKLFF. CDR3 sequence (DNA): TGTGCCAGCAGAGACAGGGTTTTGAATGAAAAACTGTTTTTT.

This clonotype has only a few counts. CDR3 loop: CASSIKPAMNTEAFF. The CDR3 DNA reads TGTGCCAGTAGTATAAAACCAGCGATGAACACTGAAGCTTTCTTT. This rearrangement joins TRBV19 to TRBJ1-1, with D hard to call. Germline assignment: CDR1 LNHDA and CDR2 SQIVND (reference sequence). V was pared by 2 bases and J by 0 bases, with 10 bases between. CDR3 length: 15 residues. Full variable domain (outside the CDR3, taken from reference TRBV19 and TRBJ1-1): DGGITQSPKYLFRKEGQNVTLSCEQNLNHDAMYWYRQDPGQGLRLIYYSQIVNDFQKGDIAEGYSVSREKKESFPLTVTSAQKNPTAFYLCASSIKPAMNTEAFFGQGTRLTVV.

This clonotype was recorded at least ten times. The chain links TRBV28 to TRBJ2-7; weak D call: TRBD1 (7 bases). The V end was cut by 4 bases, the J end by 6 bases, with 19 bases between. Germline values: CDR1 MDHEN, CDR2 SYDVKM. The CDR3 spans 15 residues. CDR3 in amino acids: CASSSPDRDSLEQYF. CDR3 nucleotides: TGTGCCAGCAGTTCCCCTGACAGGGACTCGCTCGAGCAGTACTTC.

The table lists this clonotype with many counts. The chain couples TRBV6-6 to TRBJ2-1; D possibly corresponds to TRBD2 (5 bases). There are 15 residues in the CDR3. Germline V gene data show CDR1 as MNHNY and CDR2 as SVGAGI (reference sequence). The germline V and J ends were trimmed by 2 bases and 8 bases, with 16 bases remaining between them. The CDR3 nucleotides read TGTGCCAGCAGTTACCTCCGGGGTCCCAGGCATGAGCAGTTCTTC. Encoded protein: CASSYLRGPRHEQFF.